The 24 T cell receptor beta chains below all came from one sample that was sequenced in a study of control samples from healthy donors and cancer patients. Profiled with immunoSEQ multiplex PCR; TCRdb holds only in-frame clones, not every one. The sample lists roughly 130,000 clones, about 88% occurring once. Sequences were obtained from blood. These receptors all stem from a man between 45 and 60 years old in good health.

The chain has TRBV24-1 and TRBJ2-2; 7 nucleotides line up with TRBD1. CDR1 is KGHDR and CDR2 is SFDVKD in the germline V gene. The V segment lost 7 bases and the J segment 1 base; nucleotides outside the gene matches: 5. CDR3 length: 15 amino acids. The CDR3 protein is CATRPGQMNTGELFF. The CDR3 DNA is TGTGCCACCAGACCGGGACAGATGAACACCGGGGAGCTGTTTTTT.

J is TRBJ2-7 and V is TRBV13; 10 bases line up with TRBD2. The V gene end was trimmed by 6 bases and the J gene end by 0 bases; junction bases not matched to a gene: 5. Looked up from germline, CDR1 is PRHDT and CDR2 is FYEKMQ (reference sequence). CDR3 length: 15 amino acids. For the CDR3, the DNA is TGTGCCAGCAGTCAGAGGACTAGCGGCTCCTACGAGCAGTACTTC. As protein: CASSQRTSGSYEQYF.

V is TRBV29-1 and J is TRBJ1-2, with D maybe TRBD1 (5 bases). The CDR3 runs 16 residues. V shed 4 bases and J shed 5 bases, with 23 bases lying between them. Germline CDR1 SQVTM, CDR2 ANQGSEA. The CDR3 loop reads CSVASGGAGFRYGYTF. CDR3 coding DNA: TGCAGCGTTGCAAGCGGCGGGGCAGGGTTTCGGTATGGCTACACCTTC.

This sequence joins TRBV28 and TRBJ1-3; 9 bases agree with TRBD1. In germline, CDR1 is MDHEN, CDR2 SYDVKM. Unmatched junction bases numbered 9, after V lost 10 bases and J lost 8 bases. CDR3 length: 13 amino acids. CDR3 in amino acids: CATLGTGLDTIYF. CDR3 DNA: TGTGCCACCCTCGGGACAGGGTTAGACACCATATATTTT.

This clone was observed a handful of times. V usage is TRBV6-4 and J usage is TRBJ1-5; possibly TRBD1 for D (5 bases). Germline loops: CDR1 MRHNA, CDR2 SNTAGT. The CDR3 totals 15 residues. Trimming cost V 3 bases and J 4 bases, with 13 bases left between them. This CDR3 is CASSDRGAVNQPQHF. DNA for the CDR3: TGTGCCAGCAGTGATCGAGGGGCGGTTAATCAGCCCCAGCATTTT.

The chain links TRBV11-2 to TRBJ2-3; possible D gene TRBD1, 6 bases. Trimming removed 3 bases from V and 2 bases from J, with 24 bases in between. CDR3 length: 19 amino acids. Per germline, CDR1 SGHAT and CDR2 FQNNGV. For the CDR3, the DNA is TGTGCCAGCAGCTTCTCCCACATCACAGGGAGCCCTCTCACAGATACGCAGTATTTT. This sequence encodes CASSFSHITGSPLTDTQYF. Combining the CDR3 with reference TRBV11-2 and TRBJ2-3 gives the whole variable domain EAGVAQSPRYKIIEKRQSVAFWCNPISGHATLYWYQQILGQGPKLLIQFQNNGVVDDSQLPKDRFSAERLKGVDSTLKIQPAKLEDSAVYLCASSFSHITGSPLTDTQYFGPGTRLTVL.

This chain uses TRBV6-6 with TRBJ2-5; no reliable D call. The CDR3 is 12 amino acids. Trimming took off 4 bases at V and 4 bases at J, with 7 bases between the two ends. Germline V gives CDR1 MNHNY, CDR2 SVGAGI (reference sequence). The CDR3 spells CASSLKAETQYF. In nucleotides, the CDR3 is TGTGCCAGCAGTTTGAAGGCAGAGACCCAGTACTTC.

This clone was detected only a few times. V is TRBV2 and J is TRBJ1-2; 8 bases line up with TRBD1. J gave up 7 bases and V 3 bases, and 10 bases lay outside the gene matches. The CDR3 runs 15 residues. Germline lookup yields CDR1 SNHLY and CDR2 FYNNEI. DNA for the CDR3: TGTGCCAGCAGTGAGTCAGGGGGCTTTCTATTTGGCTACACCTTC. The encoded protein is CASSESGGFLFGYTF.

CDR3 DNA sequence: TGTGCCAGCTCACTAGCGGACTGGGATGAGCAGTTCTTC. This encodes CASSLADWDEQFF. This rearrangement joins TRBV18 to TRBJ2-1, with D possibly matching TRBD2 (6 bases). V was cut by 4 bases and J by 8 bases, with 12 bases left in between. The length of the CDR3 is 13 residues. Looked up from germline, CDR1 is KGHSH and CDR2 is LQKENI.

CDR3 DNA sequence: TGTGCCACCAGCAGATCGAGGGGGCGAGCCTACGAGCAGTACTTC. This translates into CATSRSRGRAYEQYF. The V and J genes are TRBV15 and TRBJ2-7; 7 positions match TRBD1. V lost 2 bases to trimming and J lost 2 bases; unmatched junction nucleotides: 6. The germline CDR1 and CDR2 sequences are LNHNV and YYDKDF (reference sequence). This CDR3 spans 15 amino acids. Full variable domain (rest looked up from reference TRBV15 and TRBJ2-7): DAMVIQNPRYQVTQFGKPVTLSCSQTLNHNVMYWYQQKSSQAPKLLFHYYDKDFNNEADTPDNFQSRRPNTSFCFLDIRSPGLGDTAMYLCATSRSRGRAYEQYFGPGTRLTVT.

The chain is built from TRBV10-3 and TRBJ1-5; D gene ambiguous. The CDR3 has 18 amino acids. The germline V and J ends were trimmed by 3 bases and 0 bases, with 18 bases remaining between them. Germline V gene lookup returns CDR1 ENHRY and CDR2 SYGVKD. This CDR3 reads CAISDSRWPENSNQPQHF. The DNA of the CDR3 is TGTGCCATCAGTGACTCTCGGTGGCCAGAAAATAGCAATCAGCCCCAGCATTTT.

The chain has TRBV6-7 and TRBJ2-6; possibly TRBD1 for D (6 bases). TRBV6-7 has ORF status, its function being uncertain. The ends were cut back, 0 bases at V and 1 base at J, with 19 bases in the middle. There are 20 residues in the CDR3. Here the CDR3 reads CASSYSKGEPLLSGANVLTF. Written as DNA, the CDR3 is TGTGCCAGCAGTTACTCAAAGGGGGAACCCCTCTTGTCTGGGGCCAACGTCCTGACTTTC.

The gene calls are TRBV7-6 and TRBJ2-7, with TRBD1 as a possible D gene (6 bases). This CDR3 has 15 residues. The V gene lost 1 base and the J gene lost 2 bases, with 12 bases spanning the gap. Germline assignment: CDR1 SGHVS and CDR2 FNYEAQ. In DNA form, the CDR3 reads TGTGCCAGCAGCTTAGGGCAGGGGTCCGCCTACGAGCAGTACTTC. Residues: CASSLGQGSAYEQYF.

V and J are TRBV28 and TRBJ1-2, with D uncertain. Germline lookup yields CDR1 MDHEN and CDR2 SYDVKM. This CDR3 has 12 residues. V was trimmed by 3 bases and J by 3 bases, leaving 5 bases between them. The CDR3 bases are TGTGCCAGCAGTTTCGTAGACTATGGCTACACCTTC. Translated: CASSFVDYGYTF.

The V and J genes are TRBV4-2 and TRBJ1-4; TRBD1 matches at 7 bases. The CDR3 sequence is 17 residues long. Germline CDR1 and CDR2: LGHNA and YNFKEQ. The V segment lost 1 base and the J segment 3 bases; nucleotides outside the gene matches: 8. The CDR3 DNA reads TGTGCCAGCAGCCAAGGACAGGGAGGTCCTTCTAATGAAAAACTGTTTTTT. Protein sequence: CASSQGQGGPSNEKLFF.

The J gene is TRBJ2-3, the V gene TRBV3-1 (or the pseudogene TRBV3-2); 7 nucleotides align to TRBD2. Germline assignment: CDR1 LGHDT and CDR2 YNNKEL (reference sequence). CDR3 length: 15 residues. Unmatched junction bases numbered 5, after V lost 4 bases and J lost 1 base. The CDR3 is CASSRGLVGTDTQYF. CDR3 nucleotide sequence: TGTGCCAGCAGCCGTGGACTAGTTGGCACAGATACGCAGTATTTT.

This rearrangement joins TRBV15 to TRBJ1-5, with TRBD1 matching over 7 bases. The CDR3 sequence is 15 residues long. CDR1 is LNHNV and CDR2 is YYDKDF in the germline V gene (reference sequence). Trimming removed 7 bases from V and 2 bases from J; junction bases left unmatched: 8. The CDR3, as DNA: TGTGCCACCAACAGGGGAAGAGGTCGCAATCAGCCCCAGCATTTT. It translates to CATNRGRGRNQPQHF.

In nucleotides, the CDR3 is TGTGCCAGAAGCCACGGTGAGGGTACCGGTCAGCCCCAGCATTTT. Its translation is CARSHGEGTGQPQHF. This chain links TRBV5-3 with TRBJ1-5; unclear D gene. TRBV5-3 is an ORF, and what it does is uncertain. The V end was cut by 4 bases, the J end by 6 bases, with 17 bases between. The CDR3 runs to 15 residues.

This sequence joins TRBV3-1 (or the pseudogene TRBV3-2) and TRBJ2-2, with 11 nucleotides matching TRBD1. The junction had 10 bases not matched to a gene; V was cut back by 4 bases and J by 3 bases. CDR3 length equals 18 residues. Germline assignment: CDR1 LGHDT and CDR2 YNNKEL (reference sequence). CDR3 residues: CASSPRIGQGADTGELFF. CDR3 bases: TGTGCCAGCAGCCCGAGGATTGGACAGGGGGCGGACACCGGGGAGCTGTTTTTT.

This clone appeared a single time. CDR3 bases: TGTGCCAGCTCACAAGGACACATCCAGCCCCAGCATTTT. Amino acids: CASSQGHIQPQHF. V gene TRBV18 combines with J gene TRBJ1-5, with D perhaps matching TRBD1 (5 bases). Trimming removed 4 bases at V and 7 bases at J, with 11 bases between. The CDR3 length is 13 residues. CDR1 KGHSH and CDR2 LQKENI come from the germline V gene.

V gene TRBV11-3 combines with J gene TRBJ1-1, with 9 bases identical to TRBD1. Per germline, CDR1 SGHNT and CDR2 YENEEA. The V gene end was trimmed by 7 bases and the J gene end by 5 bases; junction bases not matched to a gene: 8. CDR3 length equals 14 residues. The CDR3 here is CASNEQGAGTEAFF. Written as DNA, the CDR3 is TGTGCCAGCAACGAACAGGGGGCGGGTACTGAAGCTTTCTTT. The entire variable domain, with the rest obtained from reference TRBV11-3 and TRBJ1-1, is as follows: EAGVVQSPRYKIIEKKQPVAFWCNPISGHNTLYWYLQNLGQGPELLIRYENEEAVDDSQLPKDRFSAERLKGVDSTLKIQPAELGDSAVYLCASNEQGAGTEAFFGQGTRLTVV.

V and J are TRBV6-5 and TRBJ2-7; D perhaps matches TRBD1 (6 bases). The germline gives CDR1 MNHEY, CDR2 SVGAGI. V lost 7 bases and J 0 bases, leaving 10 bases between the germline ends. The CDR3 loop spans 13 amino acids. Here the CDR3 reads CASTDRNSYEQYF. Written as DNA, the CDR3 is TGTGCCAGCACCGACAGGAACTCCTACGAGCAGTACTTC.

The rearrangement uses TRBV6-6 and TRBJ2-7; TRBD1 is a possible D gene (5 bases). The length of the CDR3 is 13 residues. V shed 2 bases and J shed 3 bases, with 8 bases lying between them. The germline gives CDR1 MNHNY, CDR2 SVGAGI (reference sequence). In DNA, the CDR3 is TGTGCCAGCAGTTACGAAGGGGTCTACGAGCAGTACTTC. It yields the protein CASSYEGVYEQYF.

This sequence joins TRBV19 and TRBJ1-1; D is possibly TRBD1 (5 bases). Between the trimmed V and J ends, which lost 1 base and 7 bases, there was a span of 13 bases. CDR1 is LNHDA and CDR2 is SQIVND in the germline V gene (reference sequence). The CDR3 totals 14 residues. In DNA, the CDR3 is TGTGCCAGTAGTATAGGGGACTTCCCCCATGAAGCTTTCTTT. This codes for CASSIGDFPHEAFF.